The present T cell receptor (beta chain) was sequenced within a study of blood T cell repertoires in COVID-19. Study background: Specimens from acute and convalescent COVID-19 originated in the United States, Italy and Spain. The cDNA or gDNA used as material had been derived from T cells, B-cell-depleted T cells, or PBMCs.

Germline V gene lookup returns CDR1 MNHEY and CDR2 SVGAGI. This CDR3 region has 16 residues. J was trimmed by 10 bases and V by 0 bases; bases with no gene match: 7. In this sample, this clone turned up once. Per the original methods: The authors estimated nucleated cell counts from reference gene primer amplification. Data came from immunoSEQ multiplex PCR; TCRdb stores just in-frame clones and leaves some out. That table supplies the V and J calls and clone size; D and trimming were determined from the DNA. Here the sample spans 120,000 to 150,000 clones, 87% being singletons. The TCR comes from a woman in her 50s with acute or convalescent COVID-19. Sequenced input: peripheral blood. This chain uses TRBV6-5 with TRBJ1-6, with 9 bases identical to TRBD1. CDR3 sequence (DNA): TGTGCCAGCAGTTACTCCAATCCGGGGACAGGGTCACCCCTCCACTTT. Protein sequence: CASSYSNPGTGSPLHF.